This TCR beta chain was sequenced for a study of blood T cell repertoires in COVID-19. Study background: The analysed material was cDNA or gDNA that came from T cells, B-cell-depleted T cells, or PBMCs.

Those enrolled, adults aged 18 to 89 years, came from about two dozen US areas. Cohort 3 recovery required two negative PCRs, clearance, or symptom resolution. Original methodology: Reference gene primer amplification gave nucleated cell count estimates. Sequencing was performed with immunoSEQ multiplex PCR; in TCRdb, only in-frame clones are kept and a portion is missing. The V and J calls and clone size were taken over from that table, and D and trimming were inferred from the DNA. The repertoire includes about 210,000 clones, 85% of them detected once, and roughly a sixth sits in the top ten. V lost 0 bases, J lost 6 bases, and 9 bases lay in between. The germline V gene has CDR1 MNHNS and CDR2 SASEGT. This CDR3 is built from 13 residues.

The TCR was taken from a man aged 35-49 years who had recovered from COVID-19. The V gene is TRBV6-1, the J gene TRBJ2-7; no reliable D call. The sample was PBMCs or T cells enriched from blood (not recorded which). The CDR3 DNA sequence: TGTGCCAGCAGTGAAGCTACTCCCCTCGAGCAGTACTTC. Its translation: CASSEATPLEQYF.